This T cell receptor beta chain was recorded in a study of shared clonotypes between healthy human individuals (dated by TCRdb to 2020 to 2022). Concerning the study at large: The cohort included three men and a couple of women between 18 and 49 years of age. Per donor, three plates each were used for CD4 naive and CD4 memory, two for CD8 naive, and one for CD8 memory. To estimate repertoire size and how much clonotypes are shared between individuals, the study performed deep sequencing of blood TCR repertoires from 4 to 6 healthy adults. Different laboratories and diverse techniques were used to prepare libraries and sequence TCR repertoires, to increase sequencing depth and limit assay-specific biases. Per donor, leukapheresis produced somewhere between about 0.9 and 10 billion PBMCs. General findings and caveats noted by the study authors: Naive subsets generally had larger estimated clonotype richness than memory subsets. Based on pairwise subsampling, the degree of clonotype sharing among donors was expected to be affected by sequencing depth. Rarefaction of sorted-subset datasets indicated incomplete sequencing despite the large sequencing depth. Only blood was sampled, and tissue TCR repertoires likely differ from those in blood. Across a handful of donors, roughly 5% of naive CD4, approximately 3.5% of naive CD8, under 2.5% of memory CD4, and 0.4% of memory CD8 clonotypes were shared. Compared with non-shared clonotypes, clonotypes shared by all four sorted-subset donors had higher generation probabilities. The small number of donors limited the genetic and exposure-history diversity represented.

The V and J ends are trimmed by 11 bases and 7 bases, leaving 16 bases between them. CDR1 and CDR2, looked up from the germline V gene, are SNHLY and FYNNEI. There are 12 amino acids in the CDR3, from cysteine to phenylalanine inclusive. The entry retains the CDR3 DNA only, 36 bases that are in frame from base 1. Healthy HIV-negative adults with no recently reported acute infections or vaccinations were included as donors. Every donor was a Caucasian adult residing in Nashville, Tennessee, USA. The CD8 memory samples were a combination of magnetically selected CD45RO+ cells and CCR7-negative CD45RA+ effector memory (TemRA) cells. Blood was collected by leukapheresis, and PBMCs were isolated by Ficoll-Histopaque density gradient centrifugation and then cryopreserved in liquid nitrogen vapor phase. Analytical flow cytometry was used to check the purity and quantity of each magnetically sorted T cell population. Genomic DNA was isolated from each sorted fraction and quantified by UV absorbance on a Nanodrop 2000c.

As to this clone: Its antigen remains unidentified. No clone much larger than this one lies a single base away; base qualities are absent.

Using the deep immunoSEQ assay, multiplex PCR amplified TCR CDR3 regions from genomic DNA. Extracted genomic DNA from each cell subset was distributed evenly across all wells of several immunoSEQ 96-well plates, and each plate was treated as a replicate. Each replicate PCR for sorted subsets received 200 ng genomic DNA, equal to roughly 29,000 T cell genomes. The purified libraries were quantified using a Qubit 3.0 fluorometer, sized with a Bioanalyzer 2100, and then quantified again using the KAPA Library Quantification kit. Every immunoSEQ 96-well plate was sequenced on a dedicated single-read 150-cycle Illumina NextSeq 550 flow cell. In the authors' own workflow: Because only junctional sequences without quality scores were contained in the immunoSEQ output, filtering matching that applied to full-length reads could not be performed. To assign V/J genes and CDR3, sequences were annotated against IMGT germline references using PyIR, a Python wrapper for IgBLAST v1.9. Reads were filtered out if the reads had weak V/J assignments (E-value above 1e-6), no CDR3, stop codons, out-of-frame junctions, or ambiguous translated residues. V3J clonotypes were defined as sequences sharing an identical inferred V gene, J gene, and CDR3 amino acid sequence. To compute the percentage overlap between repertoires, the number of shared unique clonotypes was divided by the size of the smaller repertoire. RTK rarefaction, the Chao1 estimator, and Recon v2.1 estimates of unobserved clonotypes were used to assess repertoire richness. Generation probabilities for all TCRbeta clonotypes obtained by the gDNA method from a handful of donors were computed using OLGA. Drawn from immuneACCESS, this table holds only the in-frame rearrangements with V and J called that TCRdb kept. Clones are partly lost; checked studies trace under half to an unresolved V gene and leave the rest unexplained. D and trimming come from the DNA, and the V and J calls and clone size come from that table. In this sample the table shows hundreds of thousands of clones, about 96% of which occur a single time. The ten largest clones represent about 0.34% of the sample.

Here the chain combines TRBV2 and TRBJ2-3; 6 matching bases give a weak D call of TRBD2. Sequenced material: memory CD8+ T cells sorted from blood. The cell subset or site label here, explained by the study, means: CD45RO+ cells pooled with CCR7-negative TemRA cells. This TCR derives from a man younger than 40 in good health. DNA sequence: TGTGCCGGGGGGAAGAATATCTATACGCAGTATTTT. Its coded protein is CAGGKNIYTQYF. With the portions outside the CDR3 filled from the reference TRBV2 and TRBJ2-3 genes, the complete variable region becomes EPEVTQTPSHQVTQMGQEVILRCVPISNHLYFYWYRQILGQKVEFLVSFYNNEISEKSEIFDDQFSVERPDGSNFTLKIRSTKLEDSAMYFCAGGKNIYTQYFGPGTRLTVL.